A selection of T cell receptor beta chains follows, all from one sample in a study of blood T cell repertoires in COVID-19. Assay: immunoSEQ multiplex PCR; the TCRdb copy retains only in-frame clones and omits some. The table has a few hundred thousand clones, over 75% seen once. Source material: PBMCs or T cells enriched from blood (not recorded which). The receptor set was obtained from a man in his forties or fifties in a cohort exposed to, infected with or recovered from COVID-19 (not recorded which). Both conserved end residues are part of each CDR3. Fields, in order: CDR3 DNA, CDR3 protein, clone size, CDR3 length, J gene, D gene, V gene. D genes are given only for firm matches. Clone size is given for some rows only: seen once, a few or many times, or a class if the clone is expanded.

CDR3 DNA: TGTGCCAGCAGCTTAGAGCCAGGGGTGAACACTGAAGCTTTCTTT; CDR3 protein: CASSLEPGVNTEAFF; clone size: few; CDR3 length: 15; J gene: TRBJ1-1; D gene: NA; V gene: TRBV11-2
CDR3 DNA: TGTGCCAGTAGCCGATACACAGGGGGCGCAGGCAATCAGCCCCAGCATTTT; CDR3 protein: CASSRYTGGAGNQPQHF; clone size: NA; CDR3 length: 17; J gene: TRBJ1-5; D gene: TRBD1; V gene: TRBV19
CDR3 DNA: TGCGCCAGCAGCTCCGGGACAGGGAGGGGTCAGCCCCAGCATTTT; CDR3 protein: CASSSGTGRGQPQHF; clone size: once; CDR3 length: 15; J gene: TRBJ1-5; D gene: TRBD1; V gene: TRBV5-1
CDR3 DNA: TGTGCCAGCAGCCGCTCTAGCGGGAGTCTCGTCGGGGAGCTGTTTTTT; CDR3 protein: CASSRSSGSLVGELFF; clone size: NA; CDR3 length: 16; J gene: TRBJ2-2; D gene: TRBD2; V gene: TRBV3-1/TRBV3-2
CDR3 DNA: TGTGCCAGTAGTATTATACAGGGAGTTGGGACCGGGGAGCTGTTTTTT; CDR3 protein: CASSIIQGVGTGELFF; clone size: NA; CDR3 length: 16; J gene: TRBJ2-2; D gene: NA; V gene: TRBV19
CDR3 DNA: TGTGCCAGCAGTGACTGGGGAGTGAACACTGAAGCTTTCTTT; CDR3 protein: CASSDWGVNTEAFF; clone size: NA; CDR3 length: 14; J gene: TRBJ1-1; D gene: NA; V gene: TRBV6-4
CDR3 DNA: TGTGCCAGCTCACTACAGGGTTACACTGAAGCTTTCTTT; CDR3 protein: CASSLQGYTEAFF; clone size: NA; CDR3 length: 13; J gene: TRBJ1-1; D gene: NA; V gene: TRBV18
CDR3 DNA: TGTGCCAGCAGTGAACAGGCACGTAGCAATCAGCCCCAGCATTTT; CDR3 protein: CASSEQARSNQPQHF; clone size: NA; CDR3 length: 15; J gene: TRBJ1-5; D gene: NA; V gene: TRBV6-1
CDR3 DNA: TGTGCCAGCTCACTCACAGGGGACACTGAAGCTTTCTTT; CDR3 protein: CASSLTGDTEAFF; clone size: NA; CDR3 length: 13; J gene: TRBJ1-1; D gene: TRBD1; V gene: TRBV18
CDR3 DNA: TGTGCCAGCAGTGAATATAGGGGGGGCCCCCATGGCTACACCTTC; CDR3 protein: CASSEYRGGPHGYTF; clone size: NA; CDR3 length: 15; J gene: TRBJ1-2; D gene: NA; V gene: TRBV25-1
CDR3 DNA: TGCGCCAGCAGCCAAGAAAGGGGGGTAGCGGGAGCCCCACTCTCGAACACCGGGGAGCTGTTTTTT; CDR3 protein: CASSQERGVAGAPLSNTGELFF; clone size: once; CDR3 length: 22; J gene: TRBJ2-2; D gene: TRBD2; V gene: TRBV4-1
CDR3 DNA: TGTGCCTGGAGTTCTAGGGAGACCCAGTACTTC; CDR3 protein: CAWSSRETQYF; clone size: NA; CDR3 length: 11; J gene: TRBJ2-5; D gene: NA; V gene: TRBV30
CDR3 DNA: TGTGCCAGCAGCCCGGGACAGGGGTGGACTGAAGCTTTCTTT; CDR3 protein: CASSPGQGWTEAFF; clone size: NA; CDR3 length: 14; J gene: TRBJ1-1; D gene: TRBD1; V gene: TRBV27
CDR3 DNA: TGTGCCAGCAGTGTACAGAACAATGAGCAGTTCTTC; CDR3 protein: CASSVQNNEQFF; clone size: NA; CDR3 length: 12; J gene: TRBJ2-1; D gene: NA; V gene: TRBV2
CDR3 DNA: TGTGCCTGGAGTGTACTCTGGGGAGGAGAGACCCAGTACTTC; CDR3 protein: CAWSVLWGGETQYF; clone size: NA; CDR3 length: 14; J gene: TRBJ2-5; D gene: NA; V gene: TRBV30
CDR3 DNA: TGTGCCAGCAGCTTCCCGGGACAGGGGGCGGCCAATGAGCAGTTCTTC; CDR3 protein: CASSFPGQGAANEQFF; clone size: NA; CDR3 length: 16; J gene: TRBJ2-1; D gene: TRBD1; V gene: TRBV7-2
CDR3 DNA: TGTGCCACCCCAGGCCCTGCCCCGAACACTGAAGCTTTCTTT; CDR3 protein: CATPGPAPNTEAFF; clone size: NA; CDR3 length: 14; J gene: TRBJ1-1; D gene: NA; V gene: TRBV6-4
CDR3 DNA: TGCAGTGCTAGTGCCAATCCGGGACAACAAGAGGACACCATATATTTT; CDR3 protein: CSASANPGQQEDTIYF; clone size: NA; CDR3 length: 16; J gene: TRBJ1-3; D gene: NA; V gene: TRBV20-1
CDR3 DNA: TGTGCCAGCAGCTTCAGCGGGGCCAAAAACATTCAGTACTTC; CDR3 protein: CASSFSGAKNIQYF; clone size: once; CDR3 length: 14; J gene: TRBJ2-4; D gene: NA; V gene: TRBV11-2
CDR3 DNA: TGTGCCAGCAGGTCGTGGGGGGGGGATGGCTACACCTTC; CDR3 protein: CASRSWGGDGYTF; clone size: NA; CDR3 length: 13; J gene: TRBJ1-2; D gene: NA; V gene: TRBV6-5
CDR3 DNA: TGTGCCAGCAGCTTAGGACAGCTCTACGAGCAGTACTTC; CDR3 protein: CASSLGQLYEQYF; clone size: NA; CDR3 length: 13; J gene: TRBJ2-7; D gene: NA; V gene: TRBV7-2
CDR3 DNA: TGTGCCAGCAGCCTCCACCCGACTAGCGGGAGGGCAGAGACCCAGTACTTC; CDR3 protein: CASSLHPTSGRAETQYF; clone size: NA; CDR3 length: 17; J gene: TRBJ2-5; D gene: TRBD2; V gene: TRBV7-3
CDR3 DNA: TGTGCCAGCAGCTCAACAGGGGCCGGAAACACCATATATTTT; CDR3 protein: CASSSTGAGNTIYF; clone size: NA; CDR3 length: 14; J gene: TRBJ1-3; D gene: TRBD1; V gene: TRBV5-6
CDR3 DNA: TGTGCCAGCAGTGAGCCGACAGGGGTATACAATGAGCAGTTCTTC; CDR3 protein: CASSEPTGVYNEQFF; clone size: NA; CDR3 length: 15; J gene: TRBJ2-1; D gene: TRBD1; V gene: TRBV25-1
CDR3 DNA: TGTGCCAGCAGCTCACAAACTCCGGGAAATCGCGAGCAGTACTTC; CDR3 protein: CASSSQTPGNREQYF; clone size: few; CDR3 length: 15; J gene: TRBJ2-7; D gene: NA; V gene: TRBV7-6
CDR3 DNA: TGTGCCAGCTCACCACCGTCGCGGCGAGACTACGAGCAGTACTTC; CDR3 protein: CASSPPSRRDYEQYF; clone size: NA; CDR3 length: 15; J gene: TRBJ2-7; D gene: NA; V gene: TRBV18
CDR3 DNA: TGTGCCAGCAGCTTAGGGAGAACCTGGGGCGGCACAGATACGCAGTATTTT; CDR3 protein: CASSLGRTWGGTDTQYF; clone size: NA; CDR3 length: 17; J gene: TRBJ2-3; D gene: NA; V gene: TRBV11-3
CDR3 DNA: TGTGCCAGCAGTTTTCAGGCTAGCTCAAATCAGTTCTTC; CDR3 protein: CASSFQASSNQFF; clone size: NA; CDR3 length: 13; J gene: TRBJ2-1; D gene: NA; V gene: TRBV12-3/TRBV12-4
CDR3 DNA: TGTGCCAGCCGGGGACAGGGGGTAATCACTGAAGCTTTCTTT; CDR3 protein: CASRGQGVITEAFF; clone size: NA; CDR3 length: 14; J gene: TRBJ1-1; D gene: TRBD1; V gene: TRBV6-5
CDR3 DNA: TGTGCCAGCAGTGTAAAAGCAGGGGGCCATGGCTACACCTTC; CDR3 protein: CASSVKAGGHGYTF; clone size: NA; CDR3 length: 14; J gene: TRBJ1-2; D gene: TRBD1; V gene: TRBV2
CDR3 DNA: TGCAGTGCTTACAGGGGTGGCTACACCTTC; CDR3 protein: CSAYRGGYTF; clone size: NA; CDR3 length: 10; J gene: TRBJ1-2; D gene: TRBD1; V gene: TRBV20-1
CDR3 DNA: TGTGCCAGCAGCTTGGATGGGGGGGGTTCCTACGAGCAGTACTTC; CDR3 protein: CASSLDGGGSYEQYF; clone size: NA; CDR3 length: 15; J gene: TRBJ2-7; D gene: TRBD2; V gene: TRBV5-4
CDR3 DNA: TGTGCCAGCAGTTTAGACTTACAGGTCGCGAATTTTGCAGCTTTCTTT; CDR3 protein: CASSLDLQVANFAAFF; clone size: NA; CDR3 length: 16; J gene: TRBJ1-1; D gene: NA; V gene: TRBV6-5
CDR3 DNA: TGTGCCAGCAGTCGGCGGGGGCGCCAGCCCCAGCATTTT; CDR3 protein: CASSRRGRQPQHF; clone size: NA; CDR3 length: 13; J gene: TRBJ1-5; D gene: NA; V gene: TRBV28
CDR3 DNA: TGTGCCAGCAGTCAAGACAGGAACCAAGAGACCCAGTACTTC; CDR3 protein: CASSQDRNQETQYF; clone size: NA; CDR3 length: 14; J gene: TRBJ2-5; D gene: NA; V gene: TRBV2
CDR3 DNA: TGTGCCAGCAGCCGATATGGGACTAGCGGGAGAGGGATAAGAGAGACCCAGTACTTC; CDR3 protein: CASSRYGTSGRGIRETQYF; clone size: NA; CDR3 length: 19; J gene: TRBJ2-5; D gene: TRBD2; V gene: TRBV14
CDR3 DNA: TGTGCCAGCAGCCGGAGGGCCGGGAATGAGCAGTTCTTC; CDR3 protein: CASSRRAGNEQFF; clone size: NA; CDR3 length: 13; J gene: TRBJ2-1; D gene: NA; V gene: TRBV3-1/TRBV3-2
CDR3 DNA: TGCGCCAGCAGCCTTGGGGACTCAAACTCTGGAAACACCATATATTTT; CDR3 protein: CASSLGDSNSGNTIYF; clone size: NA; CDR3 length: 16; J gene: TRBJ1-3; D gene: NA; V gene: TRBV5-1
CDR3 DNA: TGTGCCAGCAGCCAGACAGGGGTATTAAACTATGGCTACACCTTC; CDR3 protein: CASSQTGVLNYGYTF; clone size: NA; CDR3 length: 15; J gene: TRBJ1-2; D gene: TRBD1; V gene: TRBV3-1/TRBV3-2
CDR3 DNA: TGCGCCAGCAGCTCAGGAGTAGGCCTAGCTTCCCACGAGCAGTACTTC; CDR3 protein: CASSSGVGLASHEQYF; clone size: NA; CDR3 length: 16; J gene: TRBJ2-7; D gene: NA; V gene: TRBV5-1
CDR3 DNA: TGTGCCAGCAGTTATGGGGGGGGAAGCGAAAAACTGTTTTTT; CDR3 protein: CASSYGGGSEKLFF; clone size: NA; CDR3 length: 14; J gene: TRBJ1-4; D gene: NA; V gene: TRBV6-5
CDR3 DNA: TGTGCCAGCACCGGGACTGCAAATTCACCCCTCCACTTT; CDR3 protein: CASTGTANSPLHF; clone size: NA; CDR3 length: 13; J gene: TRBJ1-6; D gene: NA; V gene: TRBV2
CDR3 DNA: TGCGCCAGCAGTAGACTAGCGGGGCTCTACAATGAGCAGTTCTTC; CDR3 protein: CASSRLAGLYNEQFF; clone size: NA; CDR3 length: 15; J gene: TRBJ2-1; D gene: TRBD2; V gene: TRBV10-1
CDR3 DNA: TGTGCCAGCAGCTTATCGGAGAGGGCCCAAGAGACCCAGTACTTC; CDR3 protein: CASSLSERAQETQYF; clone size: NA; CDR3 length: 15; J gene: TRBJ2-5; D gene: NA; V gene: TRBV11-2
CDR3 DNA: TGTGCCAGCAGTTTATGGGGAGGGGCGATCGGCGAAAAACTGTTTTTT; CDR3 protein: CASSLWGGAIGEKLFF; clone size: NA; CDR3 length: 16; J gene: TRBJ1-4; D gene: NA; V gene: TRBV28
CDR3 DNA: TGTGCCAGCAGCTTAATGGGACAGGGTTTTTCACCCCTCCACTTT; CDR3 protein: CASSLMGQGFSPLHF; clone size: NA; CDR3 length: 15; J gene: TRBJ1-6; D gene: TRBD1; V gene: TRBV7-6
CDR3 DNA: TGTGCCAGCAGTTTTCGGCGCGGGTACCAAGAGACCCAGTACTTC; CDR3 protein: CASSFRRGYQETQYF; clone size: once; CDR3 length: 15; J gene: TRBJ2-5; D gene: NA; V gene: TRBV27
CDR3 DNA: TGTGCCAGCAGCTACAACAGGGGGCATCAGCCCCAGCATTTT; CDR3 protein: CASSYNRGHQPQHF; clone size: once; CDR3 length: 14; J gene: TRBJ1-5; D gene: TRBD1; V gene: TRBV7-7
CDR3 DNA: TGTGCCAGCAGCTTAAAGGGGGAAGCTTTCTTT; CDR3 protein: CASSLKGEAFF; clone size: NA; CDR3 length: 11; J gene: TRBJ1-1; D gene: NA; V gene: TRBV7-2
CDR3 DNA: TGTGCCAGCAGCCCGGGGACTAGCGGGAGTTCATGGTTGAGGACAGATACGCAGTATTTT; CDR3 protein: CASSPGTSGSSWLRTDTQYF; clone size: NA; CDR3 length: 20; J gene: TRBJ2-3; D gene: TRBD2; V gene: TRBV5-5
CDR3 DNA: TGTGCCAGCAGCCTTGGACAGGTGACCTATGGCTACACCTTC; CDR3 protein: CASSLGQVTYGYTF; clone size: NA; CDR3 length: 14; J gene: TRBJ1-2; D gene: TRBD1; V gene: TRBV7-2
CDR3 DNA: TGTGCCAGCAGTCCTCCGGGACAGGGTGTTCTGCGCAATCAGCCCCAGCATTTT; CDR3 protein: CASSPPGQGVLRNQPQHF; clone size: NA; CDR3 length: 18; J gene: TRBJ1-5; D gene: TRBD1; V gene: TRBV28
CDR3 DNA: TGTGCCAGCAGTTTACGCCAGGGCGGGACTAGCGGCCACAATGAGCAGTTCTTC; CDR3 protein: CASSLRQGGTSGHNEQFF; clone size: NA; CDR3 length: 18; J gene: TRBJ2-1; D gene: TRBD2; V gene: TRBV27
CDR3 DNA: TGTGCCAGTAGGAGACAGTCAGGGCTTTATGGCTACACCTTC; CDR3 protein: CASRRQSGLYGYTF; clone size: NA; CDR3 length: 14; J gene: TRBJ1-2; D gene: NA; V gene: TRBV19
CDR3 DNA: TGTGCCAGCAGCCAAGATCTTGGAACGGGAGGCCTAAATGAGCAGTTCTTC; CDR3 protein: CASSQDLGTGGLNEQFF; clone size: NA; CDR3 length: 17; J gene: TRBJ2-1; D gene: TRBD2; V gene: TRBV14
CDR3 DNA: TGTGCCAGCTCACCCCAGCGGAAAAATCAGCCCCAGCATTTT; CDR3 protein: CASSPQRKNQPQHF; clone size: NA; CDR3 length: 14; J gene: TRBJ1-5; D gene: NA; V gene: TRBV18
CDR3 DNA: TGTGCCAGCAGCCCCCGGACAGCTAACTATGGCTACACCTTC; CDR3 protein: CASSPRTANYGYTF; clone size: NA; CDR3 length: 14; J gene: TRBJ1-2; D gene: NA; V gene: TRBV7-8
CDR3 DNA: TGTGCCAGCAGCCCCAAACTAGCGGGAGTGTCCTACGAGCAGTACTTC; CDR3 protein: CASSPKLAGVSYEQYF; clone size: NA; CDR3 length: 16; J gene: TRBJ2-7; D gene: TRBD2; V gene: TRBV14